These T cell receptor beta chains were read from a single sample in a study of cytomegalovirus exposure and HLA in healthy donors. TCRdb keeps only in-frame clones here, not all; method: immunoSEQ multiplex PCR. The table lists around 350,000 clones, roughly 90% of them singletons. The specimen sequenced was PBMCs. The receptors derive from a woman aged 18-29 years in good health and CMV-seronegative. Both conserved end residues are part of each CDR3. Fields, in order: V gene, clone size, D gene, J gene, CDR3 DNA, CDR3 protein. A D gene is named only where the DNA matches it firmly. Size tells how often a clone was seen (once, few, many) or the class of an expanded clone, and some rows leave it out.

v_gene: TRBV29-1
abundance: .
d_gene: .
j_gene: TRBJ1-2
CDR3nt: TGCAGCGTTGAGGAGTGGGTTAAGTTGTTAGGCTACACCTTC
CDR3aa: CSVEEWVKLLGYTF

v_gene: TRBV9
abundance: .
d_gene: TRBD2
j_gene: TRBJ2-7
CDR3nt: TGTGCCAGCAGCCCACTAGCGGGCGGCCCCTACGAGCAGTACTTC
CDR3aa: CASSPLAGGPYEQYF

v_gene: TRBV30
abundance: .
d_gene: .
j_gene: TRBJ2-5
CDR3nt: TGTGCCTGGAGTCCCGGCCCGAATCGGAGAGAGACCCAGTACTTC
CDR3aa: CAWSPGPNRRETQYF

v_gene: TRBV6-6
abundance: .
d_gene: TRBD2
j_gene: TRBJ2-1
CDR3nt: TGTGCCACCGTAGCGGGGGGGCCAGATGAGCAGTTCTTC
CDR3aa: CATVAGGPDEQFF

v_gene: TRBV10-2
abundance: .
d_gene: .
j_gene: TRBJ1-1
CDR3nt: TGCGCCAGCAGTATTCAAGCAGGCACTGAAGCTTTCTTT
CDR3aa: CASSIQAGTEAFF

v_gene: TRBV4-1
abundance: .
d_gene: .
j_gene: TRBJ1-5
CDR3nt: TGCGCCAGCAGCCAAGGAGAGGGAAGCAATCAGCCCCAGCATTTT
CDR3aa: CASSQGEGSNQPQHF

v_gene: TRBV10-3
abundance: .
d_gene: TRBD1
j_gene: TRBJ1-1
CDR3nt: TGTGCCATCAGTACACTAACCTCGGGACAGAAGAACACTGAAGCTTTCTTT
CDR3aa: CAISTLTSGQKNTEAFF

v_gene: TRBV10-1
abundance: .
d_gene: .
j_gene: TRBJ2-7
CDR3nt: TGCGCCAGCAGTGGTAACGAGCAGTACTTC
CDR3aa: CASSGNEQYF

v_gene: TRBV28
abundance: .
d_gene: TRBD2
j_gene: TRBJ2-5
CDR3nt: TGTGCCAGCAGTTTCCTAGCGGGGGGTTGGTTTGGAGAGACCCAGTACTTC
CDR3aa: CASSFLAGGWFGETQYF

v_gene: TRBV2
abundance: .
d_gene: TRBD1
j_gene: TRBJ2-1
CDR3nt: TGTGCCAGCAGCCGGGACAGTCACAATGAGCAGTTCTTC
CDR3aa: CASSRDSHNEQFF

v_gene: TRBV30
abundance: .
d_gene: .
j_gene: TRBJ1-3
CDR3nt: TGTGCCTGGAGTGTCTTAGCCGGAAACACCATATATTTT
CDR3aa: CAWSVLAGNTIYF

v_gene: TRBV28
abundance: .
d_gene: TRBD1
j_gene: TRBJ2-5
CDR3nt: TGTGCCAGCAGGGATACGACAGGGGGAGAGACCCAGTACTTC
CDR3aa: CASRDTTGGETQYF

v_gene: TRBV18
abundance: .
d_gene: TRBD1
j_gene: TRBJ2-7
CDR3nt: TGTGCCAGCTCCCGGTTAGGACAGGTTGGATCCTACGAGCAGTACTTC
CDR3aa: CASSRLGQVGSYEQYF

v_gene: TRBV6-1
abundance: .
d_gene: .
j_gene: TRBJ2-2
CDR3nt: TGTGCCAGCATCCTGGGGCTGTGGGCCGGGGAGCTGTTTTTT
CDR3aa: CASILGLWAGELFF

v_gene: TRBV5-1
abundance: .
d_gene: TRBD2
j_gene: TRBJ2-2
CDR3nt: TGCGCCAGCAGCATCCAGACTAGCGGGGGTCCTAACACCGGGGAGCTGTTTTTT
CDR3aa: CASSIQTSGGPNTGELFF

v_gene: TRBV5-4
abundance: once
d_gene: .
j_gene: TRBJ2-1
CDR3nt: TGTGCCAGCAGCTTGGCAGGTAACAATGAGCAGTTCTTC
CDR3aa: CASSLAGNNEQFF

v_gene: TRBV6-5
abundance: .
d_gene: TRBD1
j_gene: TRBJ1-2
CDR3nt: TGTGCCAGCAGTAAGGGACAGGGAAGCTACACCTTC
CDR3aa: CASSKGQGSYTF

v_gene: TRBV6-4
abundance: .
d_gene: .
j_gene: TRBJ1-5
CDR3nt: TGTGCCAGCAGTCCCGACAGGAATCAGCCCCAGCATTTT
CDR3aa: CASSPDRNQPQHF

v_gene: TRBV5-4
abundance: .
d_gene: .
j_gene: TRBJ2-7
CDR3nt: TGTGCCAGCAGCTTGGAAGTAGCCCGTCGGGACGAGCAGTACTTC
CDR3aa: CASSLEVARRDEQYF

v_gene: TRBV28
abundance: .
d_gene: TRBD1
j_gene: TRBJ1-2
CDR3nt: TGTGCCAGCAGTTGGGACAGGGGGCTTTCTGGCTACACCTTC
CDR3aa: CASSWDRGLSGYTF

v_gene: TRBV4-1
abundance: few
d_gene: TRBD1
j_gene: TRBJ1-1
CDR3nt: TGCGCCAGCAGCCCAGGGACAGGGATTTGGGCTGAAGCTTTCTTT
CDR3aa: CASSPGTGIWAEAFF

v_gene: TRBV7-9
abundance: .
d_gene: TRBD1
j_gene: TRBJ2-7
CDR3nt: TGTGCCAGCAGCCGTCGAGGGGACAGTAAAGAGCAGTACTTC
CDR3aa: CASSRRGDSKEQYF

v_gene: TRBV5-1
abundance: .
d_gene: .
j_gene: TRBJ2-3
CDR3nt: TGCGCCAGCAGCTCGGACACTTCTAGCACAGATACGCAGTATTTT
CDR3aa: CASSSDTSSTDTQYF

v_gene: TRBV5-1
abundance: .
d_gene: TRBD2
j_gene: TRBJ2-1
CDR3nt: TGCGCCAGCAGCCCCTTTAGCGGGGATTACAATGAGCAGTTCTTC
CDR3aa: CASSPFSGDYNEQFF

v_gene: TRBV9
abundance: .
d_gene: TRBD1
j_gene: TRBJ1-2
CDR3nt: TGTGCCAGCAGCGTAGTGTCAGGGGGCCTTGGCTACACCTTC
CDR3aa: CASSVVSGGLGYTF

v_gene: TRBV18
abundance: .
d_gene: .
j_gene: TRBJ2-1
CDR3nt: TGTGCCAGCTCACCACGGACTACTAATGAGCAGTTCTTC
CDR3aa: CASSPRTTNEQFF